This TCR beta chain stems from a study of CD8 T cells in ankylosing spondylitis. Overall study findings and caveats: Among TCR beta sequences, a motif of roughly 8 highly homologous variants appeared characteristic of ankylosing spondylitis blood. In ankylosing spondylitis patients, matched synovial fluid reportedly showed significant enrichment of disease-linked clones. Certain motif variants had earlier been reported in reactive arthritis synovial fluid and blood.

Construction of TCR beta libraries was performed using quantitative 5'-RACE with molecular barcodes. MiXCR, applied by TCRdb to the 5' RACE reads, yields one record per CDR3 protein. The sample consists of a few hundred thousand distinct CDR3 sequences, around 20% of them appearing once. Germline CDR1 DFQATT, CDR2 SNEGSKA (reference sequence). Deletions cut 5 bases from V and 6 bases from J, with 10 bases between. CDR3 length equals 12 residues. This clonotype occurred many times. Antigen specificity is unknown. This clonotype was obtained from a female donor with ankylosing spondylitis or in good health (not recorded which). This chain links TRBV20-1 with TRBJ2-2; tentatively, D is TRBD1 (5 bases). Material for sequencing was blood, either unsorted or a sorted T cell fraction (not recorded which). The CDR3 DNA follows: TGCAGTGCTCGTGACAGCCCCGGGGAGCTGTTTTTT. Translated: CSARDSPGELFF.